This entry is about one T cell receptor (beta chain). The antigen is unknown. The PCR used 60 Vbeta and 13 Jbeta primers. Data came from immunoSEQ multiplex PCR; TCRdb stores just in-frame clones and leaves some out. Here the sample spans about 130,000 clones, around 69% being singletons. The sample belongs to a study of cytomegalovirus exposure and HLA in healthy donors. Study-level findings and limits: One cluster of highly shared sequence variants probably arose as a sequencing artifact. When analyzed later, a missense DCLRE1C variant was found to be linked to TCR beta V- and J-gene trimming.

Trimming stripped 2 bases from V and 1 base from J, with 9 bases between. Per the germline V gene, CDR1 is GTSNPN and CDR2 is SVGIG (reference sequence). CDR3 length: 13 residues. V usage is TRBV30 and J usage is TRBJ2-7; D unclear. This sequence was found in a human donor in good health. Sequencing was carried out using PBMCs. The CDR3 loop is CAWSQQYSYEQYF. The CDR3 DNA reads as TGTGCCTGGAGTCAACAGTATTCCTACGAGCAGTACTTC.